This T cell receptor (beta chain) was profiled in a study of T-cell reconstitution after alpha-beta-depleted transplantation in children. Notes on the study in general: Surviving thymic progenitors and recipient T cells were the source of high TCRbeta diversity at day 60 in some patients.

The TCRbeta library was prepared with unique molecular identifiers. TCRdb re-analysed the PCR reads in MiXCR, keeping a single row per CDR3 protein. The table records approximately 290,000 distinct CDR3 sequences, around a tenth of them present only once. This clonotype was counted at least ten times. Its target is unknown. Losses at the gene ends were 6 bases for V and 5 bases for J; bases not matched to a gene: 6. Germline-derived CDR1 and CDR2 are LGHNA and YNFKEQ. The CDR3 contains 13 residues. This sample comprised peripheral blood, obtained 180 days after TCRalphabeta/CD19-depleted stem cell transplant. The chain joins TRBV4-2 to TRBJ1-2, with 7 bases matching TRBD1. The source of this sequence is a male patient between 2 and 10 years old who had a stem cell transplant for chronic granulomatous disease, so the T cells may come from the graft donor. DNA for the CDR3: TGTGCCAGCAGTCGAGACAGGGTTTATGGCTACACCTTC. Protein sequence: CASSRDRVYGYTF.